These 26 T cell receptor beta chains were sequenced from one sample in a study of blood T cell repertoires in COVID-19. Only in-frame clones appear in the TCRdb table, and some are missing; sequencing was by immunoSEQ multiplex PCR. The sample gives about 200,000 clones, 84% of which show up once; around 7% is in the top ten. The sequenced sample consisted of PBMCs or T cells enriched from blood (not recorded which). These receptors all stem from a man aged 35 to 55 who had recovered from COVID-19.

The gene calls are TRBV7-6 and TRBJ2-1, with TRBD2 matching over 11 bases. Trimming at V came to 3 bases and at J to 8 bases, leaving 9 bases not matched to a gene. Germline V gene lookup returns CDR1 SGHVS and CDR2 FNYEAQ. This CDR3 is built from 16 residues. The CDR3 nucleotides read TGTGCCAGCAGCTTGGCGCTAGCGGGGGGACCCGATGAGCAGTTCTTC. Protein sequence: CASSLALAGGPDEQFF.

The gene calls are TRBV13 and TRBJ2-7; 13 nucleotides align to TRBD2. V dropped 4 bases and J dropped 7; count of bases not matched to a gene: 16. Germline values: CDR1 PRHDT, CDR2 FYEKMQ (reference sequence). This CDR3 spans 18 amino acids. The DNA for the CDR3 is TGTGCCAGCAGCTCCCGTAGCCCCACTAGCGGGGGGGCCGGAGAGCAGTACTTC. Encoded protein: CASSSRSPTSGGAGEQYF.

The chain uses TRBV12-3 or TRBV12-4 and TRBJ2-7, with a tentative D call TRBD1 (7 bases). The CDR3 consists of 13 residues. V was cut by 8 bases and J by 9 bases, with 20 bases left in between. This chain's CDR3 is CASVQGGSGAQYF. CDR3 nucleotide sequence: TGTGCCAGCGTCCAGGGGGGTAGTGGGGCGCAGTACTTC.

The chain uses TRBV24-1 and TRBJ2-1; 8 bases match TRBD1. Germline V gene data show CDR1 as KGHDR and CDR2 as SFDVKD. Trimming at V came to 4 bases and at J to 5 bases, leaving 6 bases not matched to a gene. The CDR3 has 15 amino acids. The CDR3 nucleotides read TGTGCCACCAGTGACCCTCAGACAGGGGACAATGAGCAGTTCTTC. It translates to CATSDPQTGDNEQFF.

The chain is built from TRBV29-1 and TRBJ1-2, with D unresolved. The CDR3 covers 11 residues. Trimming took 7 bases from V and 8 from J, leaving 14 bases between them. Germline V gene sequence: CDR1 SQVTM, CDR2 ANQGSEA. CDR3 nucleotides: TGCAGCGCCAATGAGGGAGGAGGCTACACCTTC. It yields the protein CSANEGGGYTF.

The chain joins TRBV3-1 (or the pseudogene TRBV3-2) to TRBJ2-2; TRBD1 matches 10 bases. With V trimmed by 4 bases and J by 6 bases, 2 bases remained unmatched. This CDR3 contains 14 residues. Germline loops: CDR1 LGHDT, CDR2 YNNKEL (reference sequence). CDR3 loop: CASSPGTGAGELFF. As DNA, the CDR3 is TGTGCCAGCAGCCCAGGGACAGGGGCCGGGGAGCTGTTTTTT.

This clone was seen a handful of times. The chain combines TRBV6-5 with TRBJ1-2; no reliable D call. V shed 2 bases and J shed 13 bases, with 14 bases lying between them. Germline values: CDR1 MNHEY, CDR2 SVGAGI. This CDR3 region has 12 residues. In nucleotides, the CDR3 is TGTGCCAGCAGTTACCGGCCAGTTGAGGGCACCTTC. Translation gives CASSYRPVEGTF.

The chain has TRBV28 and TRBJ1-3, with D maybe TRBD1 (6 bases). V dropped 5 bases and J dropped 3 bases, with 17 bases sitting between them. Germline lookup yields CDR1 MDHEN and CDR2 SYDVKM. The CDR3 contains 16 residues. The CDR3 loop reads CASSLRAGARGNTIYF. CDR3 nucleotides: TGTGCCAGCAGTCTTAGGGCGGGGGCGCGTGGAAACACCATATATTTT.

The chain employs TRBV4-1 and TRBJ1-5, with D perhaps TRBD1 (5 bases). Trimming took 0 bases from V and 2 from J, leaving 11 bases between them. This CDR3 region has 16 residues. From germline, CDR1 is MGHRA and CDR2 YSYEKL. CDR3 in DNA: TGCGCCAGCAGCCAAGAATTAATACAGGGCAATCAGCCCCAGCATTTT. It translates to CASSQELIQGNQPQHF.

In DNA, the CDR3 is TGTGCCAGCAGCTTAAAATTTGGGGCCCCGGGTTTCCACTACGAGCAGTACTTC. Its translation: CASSLKFGAPGFHYEQYF. The rearrangement uses TRBV7-2 and TRBJ2-7, with D possibly being TRBD1 (5 bases). Germline-derived CDR1 and CDR2 are SGHTA and FQGNSA. The length of the CDR3 is 18 residues. V was trimmed by 2 bases and J by 3 bases, leaving 23 bases between them.

This rearrangement joins TRBV6-5 to TRBJ1-6, with TRBD1 as a possible D gene (6 bases). Deletions cut 6 bases from V and 4 bases from J, with 13 bases between. The germline gives CDR1 MNHEY, CDR2 SVGAGI. This CDR3 region has 15 residues. The DNA of the CDR3 is TGTGCCAGCAGGGCCCGACAGGTGTATAATTCACCCCTCCACTTT. Translation gives CASRARQVYNSPLHF.

The rearrangement joins TRBV5-1 to TRBJ1-1; D may be TRBD1 (5 bases). The CDR3 has 13 residues. The germline V gene encodes CDR1 SGHRS and CDR2 YFSETQ. Trimming pared 5 bases from V and 8 bases from J, leaving 16 bases between. The CDR3 region is CASSNQGGSEAFF. The CDR3 nucleotides read TGCGCCAGCAGTAACCAGGGCGGGAGCGAAGCTTTCTTT.

V is TRBV6-2 or TRBV6-3 and J is TRBJ1-2; TRBD1 matches at 7 bases. The germline V gene has CDR1 MNHEY and CDR2 SVGEGT. V was pared by 0 bases and J by 14 bases, with 12 bases of the junction left unmatched. This CDR3 is built from 14 residues. Here the CDR3 reads CASSYSAGTAAGTF. The CDR3 DNA follows: TGTGCCAGCAGTTACTCGGCGGGGACAGCCGCGGGAACCTTC.

This rearrangement joins TRBV6-5 to TRBJ1-2, with no clear D. The CDR3 extends over 13 amino acids. Germline assignment: CDR1 MNHEY and CDR2 SVGAGI. Trimming stripped 5 bases from V and 7 bases from J, with 14 bases between. CDR3 sequence reads: CASSHPGGIGYTF. CDR3 sequence (DNA): TGTGCCAGCAGTCACCCGGGAGGCATTGGCTACACCTTC.

The rearrangement uses TRBV5-1 and TRBJ2-1; weak D call: TRBD1 (5 bases). The CDR3 totals 14 residues. Trimming removed 2 bases from V and 5 bases from J, with 11 bases in between. Germline-derived CDR1 and CDR2 are SGHRS and YFSETQ. CDR3 residues: CASSLGVNDNEQFF. DNA of the CDR3: TGCGCCAGCAGCTTAGGGGTTAATGACAATGAGCAGTTCTTC.

V usage is TRBV7-2 and J usage is TRBJ2-5; D not resolved. The CDR3 is 13 amino acids. V dropped 1 base and J dropped 6 bases, with 9 bases sitting between them. Germline V gene sequence: CDR1 SGHTA, CDR2 FQGNSA. The CDR3 DNA sequence: TGTGCCAGCAGCTTAGTAGACTCCCAGACCCAGTACTTC. Translating it yields CASSLVDSQTQYF.

This clone was counted once. The rearrangement uses TRBV5-1 and TRBJ1-1, with 7 bases lining up with TRBD1. The CDR3 extends over 14 amino acids. With 0 bases clipped from V and 8 bases from J, the junction kept 7 bases outside the gene matches. CDR1 and CDR2 (germline): SGHRS, YFSETQ. This CDR3 reads CASSLGTGSREAFF. The CDR3 DNA is TGCGCCAGCAGCTTGGGGACAGGATCCCGCGAAGCTTTCTTT.

The chain is built from TRBV7-2 and TRBJ2-1; maybe TRBD2 (5 bases). Germline V gives CDR1 SGHTA, CDR2 FQGNSA. This CDR3 spans 12 amino acids. Trimming stripped 1 base from V and 9 bases from J, with 7 bases between. The CDR3 loop is CASSLDGGEQFF. CDR3 in DNA: TGTGCCAGCAGCTTAGACGGAGGTGAGCAGTTCTTC. Variable domain in full (rest from reference TRBV7-2 and TRBJ2-1): GAGVSQSPSNKVTEKGKDVELRCDPISGHTALYWYRQSLGQGLEFLIYFQGNSAPDKSGLPSDRFSAERTGGSVSTLTIQRTQQEDSAVYLCASSLDGGEQFFGPGTRLTVL.

The V gene is TRBV30, the J gene TRBJ1-1; 8 bases are a match to TRBD1. Germline V CDR1 and CDR2: GTSNPN, SVGIG (reference sequence). The V gene end was trimmed by 2 bases and the J gene end by 6 bases; junction bases not matched to a gene: 14. This CDR3 has 16 amino acids. CDR3 bases: TGTGCCTGGAGTCCAGGACAGGGTCTAACGATTCCTGAAGCTTTCTTT. As protein: CAWSPGQGLTIPEAFF.

The CDR3 DNA sequence: TGTGCCAGCAGTGAATACCCGGGGGGCACTGAAGCTTTCTTT. The encoded protein is CASSEYPGGTEAFF. The chain is built from TRBV25-1 and TRBJ1-1; possible D gene TRBD1, 5 bases. Germline values: CDR1 MGHDK, CDR2 SYGVNS. Trimming took off 0 bases at V and 4 bases at J, with 9 bases between the two ends. The CDR3 is 14 residues long.

The rearrangement joins TRBV6-2 or TRBV6-3 to TRBJ1-1; D is uncertain. CDR1 MNHEY and CDR2 SVGEGT come from the germline V gene. The CDR3 contains 12 residues. V shed 3 bases and J shed 3 bases, with 5 bases lying between them. The CDR3 spells CASSYGYTEAFF. DNA of the CDR3: TGTGCCAGCAGTTATGGCTACACTGAAGCTTTCTTT.

This clone was observed a handful of times. The V and J genes are TRBV15 and TRBJ1-4; D ambiguous. This CDR3 comprises 13 residues. Trimming shortened V by 2 bases and J by 7 bases, and 8 bases separated the two germline ends. CDR1 and CDR2 (germline): LNHNV, YYDKDF (reference sequence). CDR3 in amino acids: CATSRIGGEKLFF. CDR3 nucleotide sequence: TGTGCCACCAGCAGAATAGGCGGTGAAAAACTGTTTTTT.

The table lists this clone with a few counts. The chain uses TRBV19 and TRBJ1-5; possibly TRBD1 for D (6 bases). This CDR3 comprises 15 residues. The germline V and J ends were trimmed by 9 bases and 4 bases, with 19 bases remaining between them. The germline CDR1 and CDR2 sequences are LNHDA and SQIVND (reference sequence). CDR3 sequence reads: CASSFRGAGNQPQHF. CDR3 bases: TGTGCCAGCTCCTTCCGGGGGGCAGGGAATCAGCCCCAGCATTTT.

The chain has TRBV19 and TRBJ2-2; no clear D gene. Trimming took 6 bases from V and 5 from J, leaving 7 bases between them. Germline values: CDR1 LNHDA, CDR2 SQIVND (reference sequence). The CDR3 length is 12 residues. The DNA of the CDR3 is TGTGCCAGTAGCCGGTGGACCGGGGAGCTGTTTTTT. Protein: CASSRWTGELFF.

This clone showed up just once. The chain joins TRBV7-2 to TRBJ1-3, with D perhaps TRBD1 (5 bases). Germline CDR1 is SGHTA and CDR2 is FQGNSA. The CDR3 has 16 amino acids. V shed 5 bases and J shed 7 bases, with 21 bases lying between them. The CDR3 DNA follows: TGTGCCAGCAGCCGGGGAGGGGCCCTCGGGGGGAACACCATATATTTT. This encodes CASSRGGALGGNTIYF.

Here the CDR3 reads CSVAGTGSGNTIYF. For the CDR3, the DNA is TGCAGCGTGGCTGGGACAGGGTCTGGAAACACCATATATTTT. This rearrangement joins TRBV29-1 to TRBJ1-3, with TRBD1 matching 9 bases. Looked up from germline, CDR1 is SQVTM and CDR2 is ANQGSEA. V lost 6 bases, J lost 1 base, and 4 bases stayed unmatched. The CDR3 runs 14 residues.